This TCR beta chain is from a study of cytomegalovirus exposure and HLA in healthy donors. The wider study: The approximately 130 validation repertoires matched the 600 to 700 first-cohort repertoires in platform, a later analysis reported.

Germline loops: CDR1 SGHAT, CDR2 FQNNGV. The CDR3 consists of 14 residues. Trimming took 4 bases from V and 5 from J; bases not matched to a gene: 6. Findings of the study overall: In vitro, three CMV-associated chains proved specific for CMV antigens.

The donors belonged to the roughly 110-subject validation cohort, separate from the approximately 700-subject first cohort. Clones were sequenced by immunoSEQ multiplex PCR, and TCRdb holds only the in-frame ones, with some missing. The repertoire consists of around 200,000 clones, with 80% to 85% occurring once and the leading ten covering 2.8%. For this clone: Its antigen is unidentified.

The V and J genes are TRBV11-2 and TRBJ2-7; TRBD1 matches at 9 bases. The receptor's source is a woman younger than 35 in good health and CMV-seropositive. Sequencing was performed on PBMCs. The CDR3 sequence is CASSSNRGLHEQYF. The CDR3 DNA sequence: TGTGCCAGCAGCTCCAACAGGGGGCTCCACGAGCAGTACTTC.